A selection of T cell receptor beta chains follows, all from one sample in a study of blood T cell repertoires in COVID-19. The method was immunoSEQ multiplex PCR; TCRdb's version includes in-frame clones alone and lacks a portion of them. Of roughly 70,000 clones listed, about 91% are singletons. Input material: peripheral blood. Receptors were obtained from a human donor with active COVID-19. The donor label of this sample is uncertain. Each CDR3 is given with its conserved first and last residue. D genes are given only for firm matches. Rows may omit the clone size; those that give it use once, few, many or a size class.

TRBV7-2	NA	TRBJ1-2	TRBD1	CASSSPTGGVYGYTF	TGTGCCAGCAGCTCCCCGACAGGGGGCGTCTATGGCTACACCTTC
TRBV20-1	NA	TRBJ2-7	TRBD2	CSARGGDEQYF	TGCAGTGCTAGGGGAGGGGACGAGCAGTACTTC
TRBV2	NA	TRBJ2-3	TRBD2	CASIQRLAGGGTDTQYF	TGTGCCAGCATACAGAGACTAGCGGGAGGGGGGACAGATACGCAGTATTTT
TRBV24-1	NA	TRBJ1-2	NA	CATSASTDNYGYTF	TGTGCCACCAGTGCCTCGACAGATAACTATGGCTACACCTTC
TRBV10-3	NA	TRBJ2-5	NA	CAISETSRKETQYF	TGTGCCATCAGTGAGACTAGCAGAAAAGAGACCCAGTACTTC
TRBV11-2	NA	TRBJ1-4	TRBD1	CASSGGTGVNEKLFF	TGTGCCAGCAGCGGGGGGACAGGGGTTAATGAAAAACTGTTTTTT
TRBV6-6	NA	TRBJ2-1	TRBD1	CASSWRDRDNEQFF	TGTGCCAGCAGTTGGAGGGACAGGGACAATGAGCAGTTCTTC
TRBV5-6	once	TRBJ2-5	TRBD1	CASSYDRGRETQYF	TGTGCCAGCAGCTACGACAGGGGGAGAGAGACCCAGTACTTC
TRBV2	few	TRBJ2-7	NA	CASTRGTYEQYF	TGTGCCAGCACACGCGGGACCTACGAGCAGTACTTC
TRBV7-2	NA	TRBJ2-7	TRBD2	CASSTGLAGGEQYF	TGTGCCAGCAGCACGGGACTAGCGGGAGGCGAGCAGTACTTC
TRBV20-1	medium-sized	TRBJ1-2	NA	CSASIGGDPYGYTF	TGCAGTGCTAGTATCGGGGGAGACCCCTATGGCTACACCTTC
TRBV12-5	NA	TRBJ1-2	NA	CASGLVLYRDLNGYTF	TGTGCTAGTGGTTTGGTACTTTACAGGGACCTGAATGGCTACACCTTC
TRBV28	NA	TRBJ1-6	NA	CASHAQGGSPLHF	TGTGCCAGCCATGCTCAGGGAGGATCACCCCTCCACTTT
TRBV12-3/TRBV12-4	NA	TRBJ2-2	NA	CASSPDTGELFF	TGTGCCAGCAGCCCGGACACCGGGGAGCTGTTTTTT
TRBV6-5	once	TRBJ2-2	TRBD1	CASSWGQHFTGELFF	TGTGCCAGCAGTTGGGGACAGCATTTCACCGGGGAGCTGTTTTTT
TRBV5-6	NA	TRBJ2-2	NA	CASRAGTAGELFF	TGTGCCAGCAGGGCAGGAACGGCCGGGGAGCTGTTTTTT
TRBV7-2	NA	TRBJ2-1	NA	CASSSHQPGLLPGEQFF	TGTGCCAGCAGCTCCCACCAGCCGGGACTTCTCCCGGGTGAGCAGTTCTTC
TRBV19	NA	TRBJ2-3	NA	CASSIAGTDTQYF	TGTGCCAGTAGTATCGCGGGGACAGATACGCAGTATTTT
TRBV9	NA	TRBJ2-2	NA	CASSPGGGLNTGELFF	TGTGCCAGCTCCCCCGGTGGGGGCCTAAACACCGGGGAGCTGTTTTTT
TRBV5-4	NA	TRBJ2-5	TRBD1	CASSPRDRGLAETQYF	TGTGCCAGCAGTCCCCGGGACAGGGGGCTGGCGGAGACCCAGTACTTC